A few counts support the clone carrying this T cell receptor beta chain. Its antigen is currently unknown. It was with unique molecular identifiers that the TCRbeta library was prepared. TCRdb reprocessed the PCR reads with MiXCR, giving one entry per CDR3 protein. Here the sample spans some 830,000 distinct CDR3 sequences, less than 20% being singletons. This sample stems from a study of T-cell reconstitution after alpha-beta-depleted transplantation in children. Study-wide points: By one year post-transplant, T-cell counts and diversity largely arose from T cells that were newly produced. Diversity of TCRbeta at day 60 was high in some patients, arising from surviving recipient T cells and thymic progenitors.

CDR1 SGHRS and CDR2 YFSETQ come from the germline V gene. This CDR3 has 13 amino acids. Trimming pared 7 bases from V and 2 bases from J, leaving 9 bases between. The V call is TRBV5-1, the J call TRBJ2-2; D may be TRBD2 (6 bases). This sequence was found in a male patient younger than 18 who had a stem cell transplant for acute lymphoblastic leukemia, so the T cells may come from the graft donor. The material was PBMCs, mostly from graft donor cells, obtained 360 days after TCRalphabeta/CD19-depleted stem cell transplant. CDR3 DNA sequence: TGCGCCAGCCTACTAGCAAACACCGGGGAGCTGTTTTTT. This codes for CASLLANTGELFF.